The 21 T cell receptor beta chains below all came from one sample that was sequenced in a study of radiotherapy plus CTLA-4 blockade in lung cancer. TCRdb's table, derived via immunoSEQ multiplex PCR, lists solely in-frame clones and lacks some. The table lists around 59,000 clones, over 65% of them singletons. This sample comprised peripheral blood, obtained from a patient treated with radiotherapy plus ipilimumab. These TCRs come from a human donor with non-small cell lung cancer who had a partial response to radiotherapy plus ipilimumab.

The V gene is TRBV6-1, the J gene TRBJ2-5; weak D call: TRBD1 (6 bases). CDR3 length equals 14 residues. Germline CDR1 MNHNS, CDR2 SASEGT. Trimming cost V 6 bases and J 0 bases, with 11 bases left between them. The CDR3 DNA reads TGTGCCAGCAGACCGACAGGATACCAAGAGACCCAGTACTTC. It yields the protein CASRPTGYQETQYF.

The chain is built from TRBV7-9 and TRBJ1-3, with D tentatively TRBD1 (5 bases). The germline gives CDR1 SEHNR, CDR2 FQNEAQ (reference sequence). V lost 10 bases and J 2 bases, leaving 15 bases between the germline ends. The CDR3 length is 14 residues. In DNA form, the CDR3 reads TGTGCCACCAGGGTTGGGGGGGCTGGAAACACCATATATTTT. This encodes CATRVGGAGNTIYF.

In its sample, this clone was seen a few times. This chain connects TRBV27 to TRBJ2-7, with 11 bases matching TRBD1. Germline lookup yields CDR1 MNHEY and CDR2 SMNVEV (reference sequence). V lost 9 bases and J lost 2; bases outside the gene matches: 9. There are 15 residues in the CDR3. The CDR3 coding sequence is TGTGCCAGAACCTCCGGACAGGGGGCAACCTACGAGCAGTACTTC. This translates into CARTSGQGATYEQYF.

The rearrangement links TRBV7-2 to TRBJ2-7; 7 nucleotides line up with TRBD2. Germline V lookup: CDR1 SGHTA, CDR2 FQGNSA. This CDR3 contains 17 residues. J was trimmed by 7 bases and V by 10 bases; bases with no gene match: 25. CDR3 bases: TGTGCCATCGCGATTGGGCGGGGGAGCCCTTACGTGTGGGAGCAGTACTTC. Its protein is CAIAIGRGSPYVWEQYF.

This clone has only one observation. V is TRBV9 and J is TRBJ2-1; 16 bases are a match to TRBD2. CDR3 size: 17 residues. V dropped 4 bases and J dropped 5; count of bases not matched to a gene: 6. Germline-derived CDR1 and CDR2 are SGDLS and YYNGEE. CDR3 region: CASSPGTSGGADNEQFF. The CDR3 nucleotides are TGTGCCAGCAGCCCCGGGACTAGCGGGGGGGCCGACAATGAGCAGTTCTTC.

A remark on this clone: Given the absence of the conserved phenylalanine or tryptophan at the CDR3 end, a read error is likely. V is TRBV5-4 and J is TRBJ1-2; the match to TRBD1 covers 7 bases. The CDR3 is 14 residues long. CDR1 is SGHNT and CDR2 is YYREEE in the germline V gene (reference sequence). After removal of 4 bases from V and 1 base from J, the junction contained 4 bases not matched to a gene. The CDR3 DNA reads as TGTGCCAGCAGCGAGGGGGCGGGTAACTATGGCTACACCCTC. Protein sequence: CASSEGAGNYGYTL.

This clone turned up a few times. This chain links TRBV6-5 with TRBJ2-1, with TRBD1 matching over 9 bases. V dropped 0 bases and J dropped 8; count of bases not matched to a gene: 2. CDR3 length: 14 residues. CDR1 is MNHEY and CDR2 is SVGAGI in the germline V gene. In nucleotides, the CDR3 is TGTGCCAGCAGTTACTCCGGACAGGGGTATGAGCAGTTCTTC. It yields the protein CASSYSGQGYEQFF.

The chain carries TRBV5-4 and TRBJ2-5; 10 bases agree with TRBD1. V shed 3 bases, J shed 5 bases, and the junction held 10 bases outside the gene matches. Germline V gene sequence: CDR1 SGHNT, CDR2 YYREEE (reference sequence). This CDR3 spans 16 amino acids. CDR3 in DNA: TGTGCCAGCAGCTATGACAGGGGGCTAGGGGAGGAGACCCAGTACTTC. This gives the protein CASSYDRGLGEETQYF.

This clone occurred once. The same CDR3 also results from other DNA sequences found in this sample. V usage is TRBV5-1 and J usage is TRBJ2-5; weak D call: TRBD2 (5 bases). Germline-derived CDR1 and CDR2 are SGHRS and YFSETQ. The CDR3 contains 13 residues. The V and J ends lost 0 bases and 5 bases respectively, with 8 bases between them. DNA of the CDR3: TGCGCCAGCAGCTTGGGAGGCGGGGAGACCCAGTACTTC. Translating it yields CASSLGGGETQYF.

This clone was counted between two and nine times. The chain uses TRBV5-6 and TRBJ2-1, with 7 bases that match TRBD2. This CDR3 region has 15 residues. With 5 bases clipped from V and 0 bases from J, the junction kept 5 bases outside the gene matches. From germline, CDR1 is SGHDT and CDR2 YYEEEE. CDR3 nucleotide sequence: TGTGCCAGCAGGAAGCGGGGTAGCTCCTACAATGAGCAGTTCTTC. Amino acid sequence: CASRKRGSSYNEQFF. Combining the CDR3 with reference TRBV5-6 and TRBJ2-1 gives the whole variable domain DAGVTQSPTHLIKTRGQQVTLRCSPKSGHDTVSWYQQALGQGPQFIFQYYEEEERQRGNFPDRFSGHQFPNYSSELNVNALLLGDSALYLCASRKRGSSYNEQFFGPGTRLTVL.

This clone was seen more than once but under ten times. The chain couples TRBV28 to TRBJ1-2; D might be TRBD1 (5 bases). The CDR3 has 14 amino acids. The germline V and J ends were trimmed by 3 bases and 4 bases, with 12 bases remaining between them. Germline V gene data show CDR1 as MDHEN and CDR2 as SYDVKM. The CDR3 nucleotides read TGTGCCAGCAGTTTTCCAGGGCTCCTCTATGGCTACACCTTC. It codes for CASSFPGLLYGYTF.

The chain uses TRBV7-9 and TRBJ2-5; TRBD1 agrees at 10 bases. This CDR3 spans 15 amino acids. Germline V gene lookup returns CDR1 SEHNR and CDR2 FQNEAQ (reference sequence). V shed 5 bases, J shed 9 bases, and the junction held 12 bases outside the gene matches. CDR3 sequence: CASSVPGQGSGAQYF. As DNA, the CDR3 is TGTGCCAGCAGCGTCCCGGGACAGGGGAGCGGGGCCCAGTACTTC.

This clone appeared a few times. This chain links TRBV10-1 with TRBJ2-3; no definite D call. This CDR3 contains 14 residues. Germline-derived CDR1 and CDR2 are WNHNN and SYGVQD (reference sequence). Trimming removed 2 bases from V and 3 bases from J, with 9 bases in between. The CDR3 loop reads CASSETRVTDTQYF. Here the CDR3 DNA reads TGCGCCAGCAGTGAGACACGGGTTACAGATACGCAGTATTTT.

This clone has only one observation. The chain combines TRBV11-2 with TRBJ2-7; 9 bases line up with TRBD1. The CDR3 loop spans 15 amino acids. V was clipped by 2 bases and J by 4 bases; unmatched bases: 6. Germline-derived CDR1 and CDR2 are SGHAT and FQNNGV. The CDR3 sequence: CASSLNRDRAYEQYF. The CDR3 coding sequence is TGTGCCAGCAGCTTAAACCGGGACAGGGCTTACGAGCAGTACTTC.

The rearrangement uses TRBV5-4 and TRBJ2-7; possibly TRBD1 for D (6 bases). V was cut by 3 bases and J by 3 bases, with 22 bases left in between. CDR1 is SGHNT and CDR2 is YYREEE in the germline V gene (reference sequence). This CDR3 has 17 amino acids. The DNA for the CDR3 is TGTGCCAGCAGCTATGGACGGAATCTTGGGGGCCTCTACGAGCAGTACTTC. Protein sequence: CASSYGRNLGGLYEQYF. Based on the CDR3 plus reference TRBV5-4 and TRBJ2-7, the full variable domain is ETGVTQSPTHLIKTRGQQVTLRCSSQSGHNTVSWYQQALGQGPQFIFQYYREEENGRGNFPPRFSGLQFPNYSSELNVNALELDDSALYLCASSYGRNLGGLYEQYFGPGTRLTVT.

This clone was picked up a small number of times. The chain carries TRBV4-1 and TRBJ1-1; 9 bases match TRBD1. CDR3 size: 15 residues. The germline V gene has CDR1 MGHRA and CDR2 YSYEKL. Losses at the gene ends were 6 bases for V and 3 bases for J; bases not matched to a gene: 8. The CDR3 nucleotides are TGCGCCAGCAGTCAAACAGGGGGCGGGTACACTGAAGCTTTCTTT. It translates to CASSQTGGGYTEAFF.

This clone has a handful of counts. This chain joins TRBV4-1 and TRBJ2-5; TRBD1 matches 10 bases. The germline CDR1 and CDR2 sequences are MGHRA and YSYEKL. This CDR3 contains 16 residues. The V segment lost 3 bases and the J segment 2 bases; nucleotides outside the gene matches: 6. The CDR3 loop is CASSHEPGQGQETQYF. The DNA for the CDR3 is TGCGCCAGCAGCCATGAACCGGGACAGGGGCAAGAGACCCAGTACTTC.

V gene TRBV15 combines with J gene TRBJ2-1, with D perhaps TRBD2 (7 bases). CDR3 length equals 12 residues. CDR1 is LNHNV and CDR2 is YYDKDF in the germline V gene (reference sequence). V was cut by 5 bases and J by 7 bases, with 9 bases left in between. CDR3 protein: CATSEGGNEQFF. The CDR3 nucleotides read TGTGCCACCAGCGAGGGGGGGAATGAGCAGTTCTTC.

V usage is TRBV9 and J usage is TRBJ1-2; no definite D call. Germline CDR1 and CDR2: SGDLS and YYNGEE. This CDR3 region has 15 residues. Trimming left V 0 bases short and J 4 bases short, with 13 bases between. The CDR3 sequence is CASSVAGNPGYGYTF. The DNA for the CDR3 is TGTGCCAGCAGCGTAGCAGGCAATCCCGGCTATGGCTACACCTTC.

The chain couples TRBV21-1 to TRBJ1-1; TRBD1 is the table's D call, not checked against the DNA. TRBV21-1 is an annotated pseudogene. The CDR3 consists of 16 residues. The CDR3 here is CASSKGADRELDEAFF. CDR3 sequence (DNA): TGTGCCAGCAGCAAAGGGGCAGACAGGGAGTTGGATGAAGCTTTCTTT.

This chain joins TRBV19 and TRBJ1-4; 7 bases agree with TRBD1. The germline V gene has CDR1 LNHDA and CDR2 SQIVND (reference sequence). The CDR3 has 15 amino acids. With 6 bases clipped from V and 8 bases from J, the junction kept 12 bases outside the gene matches. CDR3 residues: CASRPTGKVGEKLFF. As DNA, the CDR3 is TGTGCCAGTAGGCCGACAGGGAAGGTTGGCGAAAAACTGTTTTTT. The full variable domain, with the rest looked up from reference TRBV19 and TRBJ1-4, is DGGITQSPKYLFRKEGQNVTLSCEQNLNHDAMYWYRQDPGQGLRLIYYSQIVNDFQKGDIAEGYSVSREKKESFPLTVTSAQKNPTAFYLCASRPTGKVGEKLFFGSGTQLSVL.